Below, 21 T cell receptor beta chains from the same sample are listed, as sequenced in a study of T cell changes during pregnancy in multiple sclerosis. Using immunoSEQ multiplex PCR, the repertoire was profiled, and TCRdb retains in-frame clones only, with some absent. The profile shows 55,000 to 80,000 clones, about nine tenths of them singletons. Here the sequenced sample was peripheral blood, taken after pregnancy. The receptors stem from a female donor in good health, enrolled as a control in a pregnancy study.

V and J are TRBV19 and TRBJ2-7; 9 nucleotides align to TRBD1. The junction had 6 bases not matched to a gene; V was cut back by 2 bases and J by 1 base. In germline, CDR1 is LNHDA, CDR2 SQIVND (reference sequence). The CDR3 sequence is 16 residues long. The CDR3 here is CASSIFLGQGSYEQYF. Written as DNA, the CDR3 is TGTGCCAGTAGTATATTTCTAGGACAGGGGTCCTACGAGCAGTACTTC.

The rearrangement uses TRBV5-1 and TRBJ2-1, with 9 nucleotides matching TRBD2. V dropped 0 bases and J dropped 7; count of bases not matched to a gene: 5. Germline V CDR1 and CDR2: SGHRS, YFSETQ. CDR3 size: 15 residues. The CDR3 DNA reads TGCGCCAGCAGCTTGGTGGGTAGCGGGAGTAATGAGCAGTTCTTC. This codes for CASSLVGSGSNEQFF.

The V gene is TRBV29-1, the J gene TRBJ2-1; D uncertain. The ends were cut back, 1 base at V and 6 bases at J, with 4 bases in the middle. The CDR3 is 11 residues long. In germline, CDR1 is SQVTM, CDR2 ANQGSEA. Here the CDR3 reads CSVEAGNEQFF. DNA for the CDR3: TGCAGCGTTGAAGCGGGCAATGAGCAGTTCTTC.

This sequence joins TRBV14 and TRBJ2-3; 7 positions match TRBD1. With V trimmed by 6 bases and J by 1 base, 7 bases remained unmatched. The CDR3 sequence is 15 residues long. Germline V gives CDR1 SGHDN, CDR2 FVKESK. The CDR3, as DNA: TGTGCCAGCAGACAGACAGGGACGGGCACAGATACGCAGTATTTT. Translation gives CASRQTGTGTDTQYF.

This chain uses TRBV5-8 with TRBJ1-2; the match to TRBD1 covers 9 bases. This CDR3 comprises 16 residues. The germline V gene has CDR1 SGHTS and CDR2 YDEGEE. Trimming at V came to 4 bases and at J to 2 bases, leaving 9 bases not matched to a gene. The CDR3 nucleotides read TGTGCCAGCAGCCTGGGACAGGGTATGGAGAACTATGGCTACACCTTC. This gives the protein CASSLGQGMENYGYTF.

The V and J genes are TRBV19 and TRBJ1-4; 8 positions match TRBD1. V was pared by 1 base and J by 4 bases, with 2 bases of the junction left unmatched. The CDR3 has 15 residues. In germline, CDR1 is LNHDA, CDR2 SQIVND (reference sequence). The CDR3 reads CASSIVGQVNEKLFF. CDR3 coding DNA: TGTGCCAGTAGTATAGTGGGACAGGTTAATGAAAAACTGTTTTTT.

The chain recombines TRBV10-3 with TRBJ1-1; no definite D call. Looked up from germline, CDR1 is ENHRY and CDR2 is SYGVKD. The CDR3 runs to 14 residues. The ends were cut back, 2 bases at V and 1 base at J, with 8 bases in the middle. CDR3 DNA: TGTGCCATCAGTGAGCTCGAGGGGAACACTGAAGCTTTCTTT. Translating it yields CAISELEGNTEAFF.

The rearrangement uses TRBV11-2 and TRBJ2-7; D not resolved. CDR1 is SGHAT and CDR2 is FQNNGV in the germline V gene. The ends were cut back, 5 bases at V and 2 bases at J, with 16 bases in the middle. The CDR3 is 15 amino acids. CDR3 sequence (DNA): TGTGCCAGCAGCGCCCGAGTCTGGGCTCCCTACGAGCAGTACTTC. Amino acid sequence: CASSARVWAPYEQYF.

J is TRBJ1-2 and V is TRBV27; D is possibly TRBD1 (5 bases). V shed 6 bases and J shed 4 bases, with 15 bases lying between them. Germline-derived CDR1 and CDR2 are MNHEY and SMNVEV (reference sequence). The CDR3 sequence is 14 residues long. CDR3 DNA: TGTGCCAGCAGAGGGGCAGCCCCTCTCTATGGCTACACCTTC. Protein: CASRGAAPLYGYTF.

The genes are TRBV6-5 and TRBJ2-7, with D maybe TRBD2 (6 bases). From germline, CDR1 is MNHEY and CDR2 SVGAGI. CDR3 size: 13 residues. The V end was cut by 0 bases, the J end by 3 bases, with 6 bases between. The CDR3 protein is CASSYSTSYEQYF. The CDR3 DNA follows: TGTGCCAGCAGTTACTCGACTAGCTACGAGCAGTACTTC.

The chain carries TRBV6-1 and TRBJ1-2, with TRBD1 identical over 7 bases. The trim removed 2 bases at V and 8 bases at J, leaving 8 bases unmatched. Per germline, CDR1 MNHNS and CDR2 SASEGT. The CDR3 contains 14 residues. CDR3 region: CASSESGRGYGYTF. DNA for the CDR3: TGTGCCAGCAGTGAAAGTGGCAGGGGGTACGGCTACACCTTC.

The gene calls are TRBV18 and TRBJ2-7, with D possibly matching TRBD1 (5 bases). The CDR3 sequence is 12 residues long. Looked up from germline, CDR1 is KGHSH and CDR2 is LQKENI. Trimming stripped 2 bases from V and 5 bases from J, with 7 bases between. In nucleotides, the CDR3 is TGTGCCAGCTCACCAAGGGGTGACGAGCAGTACTTC. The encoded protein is CASSPRGDEQYF.

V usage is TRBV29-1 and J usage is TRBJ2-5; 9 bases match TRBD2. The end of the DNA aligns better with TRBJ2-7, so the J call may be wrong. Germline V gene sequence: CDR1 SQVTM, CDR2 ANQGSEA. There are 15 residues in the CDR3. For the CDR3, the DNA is TGCAGCGTTGGGGACTCTAGCGGGGTGATGTACGAGCAGTACTTC. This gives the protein CSVGDSSGVMYEQYF.

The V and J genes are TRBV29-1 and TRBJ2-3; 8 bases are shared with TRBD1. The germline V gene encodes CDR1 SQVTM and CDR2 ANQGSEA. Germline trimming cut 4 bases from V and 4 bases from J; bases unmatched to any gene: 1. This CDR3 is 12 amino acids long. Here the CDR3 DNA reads TGCAGCGTTGTACAGGGGGCAGATACGCAGTATTTT. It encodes CSVVQGADTQYF.

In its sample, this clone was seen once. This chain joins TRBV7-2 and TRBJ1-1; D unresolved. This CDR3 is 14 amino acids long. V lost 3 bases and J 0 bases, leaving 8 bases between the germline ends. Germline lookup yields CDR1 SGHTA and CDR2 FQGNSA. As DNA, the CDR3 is TGTGCCAGCAGCTTTCTGACTATGAACACTGAAGCTTTCTTT. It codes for CASSFLTMNTEAFF.

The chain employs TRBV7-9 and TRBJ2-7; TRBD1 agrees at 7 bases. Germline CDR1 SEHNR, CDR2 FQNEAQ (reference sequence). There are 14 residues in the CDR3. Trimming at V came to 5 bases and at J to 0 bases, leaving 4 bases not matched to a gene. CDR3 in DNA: TGTGCCAGCAGCCGAAGGGACAGCTCCTACGAGCAGTACTTC. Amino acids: CASSRRDSSYEQYF. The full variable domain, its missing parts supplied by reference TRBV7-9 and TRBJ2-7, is DTGVSQNPRHKITKRGQNVTFRCDPISEHNRLYWYRQTLGQGPEFLTYFQNEAQLEKSRLLSDRFSAERPKGSFSTLEIQRTEQGDSAMYLCASSRRDSSYEQYFGPGTRLTVT.

CDR3 nucleotides: TGTGCCATCAGAGGGGGTTTGGACACTGAAGCTTTCTTT. Amino acids: CAIRGGLDTEAFF. The chain links TRBV10-3 to TRBJ1-1, with D perhaps TRBD1 (6 bases). The CDR3 is 13 residues long. Germline CDR1 is ENHRY and CDR2 is SYGVKD. V was shortened by 6 bases and J by 3 bases, with 11 bases between the two germline ends.

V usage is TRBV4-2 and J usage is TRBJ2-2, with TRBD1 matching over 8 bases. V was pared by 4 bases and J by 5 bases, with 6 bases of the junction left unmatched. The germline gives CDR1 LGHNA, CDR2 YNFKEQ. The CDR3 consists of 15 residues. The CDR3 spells CASSPDRVWTGELFF. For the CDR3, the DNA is TGTGCCAGCAGCCCGGACAGGGTTTGGACCGGGGAGCTGTTTTTT.

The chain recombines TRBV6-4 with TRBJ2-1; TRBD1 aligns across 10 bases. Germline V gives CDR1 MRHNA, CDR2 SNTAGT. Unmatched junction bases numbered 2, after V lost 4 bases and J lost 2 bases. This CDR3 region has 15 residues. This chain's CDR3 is CASSVDRGTYNEQFF. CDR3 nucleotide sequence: TGTGCCAGCAGTGTGGACAGGGGGACCTACAATGAGCAGTTCTTC.

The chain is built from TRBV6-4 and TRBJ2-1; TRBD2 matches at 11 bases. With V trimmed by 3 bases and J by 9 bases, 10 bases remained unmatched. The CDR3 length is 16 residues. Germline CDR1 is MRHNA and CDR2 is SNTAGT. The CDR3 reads CASSEYGTSGISEQFF. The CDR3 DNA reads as TGTGCCAGCAGTGAGTACGGGACTAGCGGAATCAGTGAGCAGTTCTTC.

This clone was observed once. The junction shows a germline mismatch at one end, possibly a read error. CDR3 nucleotides: TGTGCCAGCAGCCTAGCGACAGGGCTGAACACTGAAGCTTTCTTT. It encodes CASSLATGLNTEAFF. The chain is built from TRBV7-2 and TRBJ1-1; TRBD1 matches at 7 bases. From germline, CDR1 is SGHTA and CDR2 FQGNSA. The CDR3 is 15 residues long.